The 15 T cell receptor beta chains listed next were all sequenced from one sample in a study of T cells expressing NK-cell markers. Each CDR3 protein gets one entry in TCRdb, which reprocessed the 5' RACE reads and gives no DNA. In total, the table holds hundreds of thousands of distinct CDR3 sequences. Material for sequencing was blood T cells: a sorted CD56 or NKG2C T cell subset, CD4+ or CD8+ T cells, or bulk PBMC T cells (not recorded which). The receptors originated from a man younger than 30 in good health.

The chain employs TRBV7-2 and TRBJ1-6; TCRdb's assignment of TRBD1 cannot be checked, as there is no DNA. Per germline, CDR1 SGHTA and CDR2 FQGNSA. This CDR3 is built from 16 residues. The CDR3 sequence: CASSLLQGRGNSPLHF.

The chain recombines TRBV6-1 with TRBJ2-1; TCRdb calls TRBD2, which cannot be checked without DNA. The CDR3 covers 18 residues. Germline V lookup: CDR1 MNHNS, CDR2 SASEGT. CDR3 sequence reads: CASSQTSGRESSYNEQFF.

This rearrangement joins TRBV12-3 or TRBV12-4 to TRBJ2-1. This CDR3 contains 11 residues. The CDR3 reads CASSFDNEQFF.

The V gene is TRBV12-3 or TRBV12-4, the J gene TRBJ2-2; checking the TCRdb D call of TRBD1 is not possible without DNA. The CDR3 totals 14 residues. The CDR3 here is CASSPIQGRGSCFF.

This CDR3 reads CASRSQGSGNTGELFF. V gene TRBV28 combines with J gene TRBJ2-2; with no DNA, the TCRdb D assignment of TRBD1 cannot be verified. Looked up from germline, CDR1 is MDHEN and CDR2 is SYDVKM. The CDR3 is 16 residues long.

J is TRBJ2-1 and V is TRBV7-9. The CDR3 contains 12 residues. Germline CDR1 reads SEHNR; CDR2 reads FQNEAQ (reference sequence). The CDR3 region is CASLPEHNEQFF.

The chain has TRBV4-2 and TRBJ1-6. CDR1 and CDR2 (germline): LGHNA, YNFKEQ. The length of the CDR3 is 14 residues. The CDR3 here is CASSQEGRHLSLHF.

The genes are TRBV7-8 and TRBJ2-1; without DNA, the TCRdb call of TRBD2 cannot be checked. CDR1 SGHVS and CDR2 FQNEAQ come from the germline V gene. CDR3 length: 16 residues. CDR3 protein: CASSGSRLAADNEQFF.

The rearrangement uses TRBV24-1 and TRBJ2-3; TCRdb calls TRBD1, which cannot be checked without DNA. Germline V gene sequence: CDR1 KGHDR, CDR2 SFDVKD. This CDR3 comprises 13 residues. CDR3 amino acids: CATSDSGADTQYF.

The chain has TRBV27 and TRBJ1-2; TCRdb returns TRBD1, unconfirmable since there is no DNA. Germline-derived CDR1 and CDR2 are MNHEY and SMNVEV (reference sequence). The CDR3 contains 16 residues. The CDR3 sequence is CASSSNMGPRENGYTF.

This rearrangement joins TRBV20-1 to TRBJ2-4. Germline V gene sequence: CDR1 DFQATT, CDR2 SNEGSKA (reference sequence). The CDR3 sequence is 17 residues long. The CDR3 reads CSARDHHQPLAKNIQYF.

The V gene is TRBV20-1, the J gene TRBJ1-1; TCRdb's D call of TRBD1 is untestable without DNA. Germline V gene data show CDR1 as DFQATT and CDR2 as SNEGSKA (reference sequence). The CDR3 contains 14 residues. CDR3 sequence: CSASPGQGIRRAFF.

This rearrangement joins TRBV6-8 to TRBJ2-1; the TRBD2 assignment by TCRdb is unverifiable without DNA. Germline assignment: CDR1 MNHGY and CDR2 SAAAGT. There are 21 residues in the CDR3. This chain's CDR3 is CASSLKQTGSNRGLAHNEQFF.

The chain recombines TRBV5-1 with TRBJ2-5; TCRdb's assignment of TRBD2 cannot be checked, as there is no DNA. CDR1 is SGHRS, CDR2 YFSETQ, per germline. This CDR3 contains 17 residues. The CDR3 sequence: CASRAPGLAGGGETQYF.

The chain carries TRBV10-3 and TRBJ2-5; TCRdb outputs TRBD2, but without DNA this stays unchecked. The germline gives CDR1 ENHRY, CDR2 SYGVKD. The CDR3 covers 13 residues. The CDR3 region is CAISPGAEGTQYF.